The 6 T cell receptor beta chains below come from one sample, sequenced in a study of cytomegalovirus exposure and HLA in healthy donors. 60 Vbeta and 13 Jbeta primers were used in PCR. The method was immunoSEQ multiplex PCR; TCRdb's version includes in-frame clones alone and lacks a portion of them. The sample lists about 180,000 clones; roughly 88% were seen once. Specimen: PBMCs. The receptors shown here come from a girl aged 2 to 9 in good health and CMV-seropositive.

The CDR3 here is CASSDLGTGFREQFF. For the CDR3, the DNA is TGTGCCAGCAGCGACCTGGGGACAGGGTTCAGAGAGCAGTTCTTC. J is TRBJ2-1 and V is TRBV11-2; 9 nucleotides agree with TRBD1. V lost 5 bases to trimming and J lost 10 bases; unmatched junction nucleotides: 12. This CDR3 region has 15 residues. Germline-derived CDR1 and CDR2 are SGHAT and FQNNGV.

The rearrangement uses TRBV4-1 and TRBJ2-7; TRBD2 might be the D (7 bases). Germline CDR1 and CDR2: MGHRA and YSYEKL. With 3 bases removed from V and 3 bases from J, the gap between germline ends came to 15 bases. This CDR3 contains 15 residues. The CDR3: CASSHGGGANYEQYF. The CDR3 nucleotides are TGCGCCAGCAGCCACGGTGGGGGGGCTAACTACGAGCAGTACTTC.

V usage is TRBV7-6 and J usage is TRBJ1-2, with D possibly TRBD1 on 5 matching bases. CDR3 length: 13 residues. V shed 5 bases and J shed 1 base, with 8 bases lying between them. Germline-derived CDR1 and CDR2 are SGHVS and FNYEAQ. CDR3 DNA sequence: TGTGCCAGCAGCAAAGACAGTAACTATGGCTACACCTTC. It is translated as CASSKDSNYGYTF.

This clone has more than one count but fewer than ten. The V and J genes are TRBV25-1 and TRBJ2-3; TRBD1 agrees at 10 bases. Germline V gene sequence: CDR1 MGHDK, CDR2 SYGVNS. The CDR3 length is 16 residues. Germline trimming cut 2 bases from V and 3 bases from J; bases unmatched to any gene: 5. In nucleotides, the CDR3 is TGTGCCAGCAGTGAAGGCCGGACAGGGGGTACAGATACGCAGTATTTT. Translation: CASSEGRTGGTDTQYF.

CDR3 protein: CASSTRGTSGEQFF. CDR3 coding DNA: TGTGCCAGTAGTACCCGGGGGACCTCGGGAGAGCAGTTCTTC. The V gene is TRBV19, the J gene TRBJ2-1, with D tentatively TRBD2 (6 bases). The length of the CDR3 is 14 residues. Looked up from germline, CDR1 is LNHDA and CDR2 is SQIVND (reference sequence). Trimming cost V 4 bases and J 10 bases, with 17 bases left between them.

CDR3 DNA sequence: TGTGCCATCAGTGAGTCGAGGGTACAATTTAGCGGCTCGAGCGCCTACGAGCAGTACTTC. Encoded protein: CAISESRVQFSGSSAYEQYF. The chain couples TRBV10-3 to TRBJ2-7; D is possibly TRBD2 (6 bases). The CDR3 length is 20 residues. The germline CDR1 and CDR2 sequences are ENHRY and SYGVKD. V shed 0 bases and J shed 2 bases, with 26 bases lying between them.